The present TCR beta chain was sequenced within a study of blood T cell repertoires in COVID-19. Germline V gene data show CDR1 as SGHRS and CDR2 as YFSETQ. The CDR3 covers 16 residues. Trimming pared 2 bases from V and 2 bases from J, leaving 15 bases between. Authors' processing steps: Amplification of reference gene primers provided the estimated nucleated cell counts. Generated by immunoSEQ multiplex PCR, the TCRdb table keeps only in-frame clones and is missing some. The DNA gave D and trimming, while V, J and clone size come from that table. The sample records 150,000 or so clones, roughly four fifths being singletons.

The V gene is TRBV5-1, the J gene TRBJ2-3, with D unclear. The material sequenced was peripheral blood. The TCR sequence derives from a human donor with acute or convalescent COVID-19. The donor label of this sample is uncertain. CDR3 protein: CASSFDVGFFTDTQYF. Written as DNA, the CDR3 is TGCGCCAGCAGCTTCGACGTGGGCTTTTTCACAGATACGCAGTATTTT.